This is a list of T cell receptor beta chains from one sample in a study of blood T cell repertoires in COVID-19. Libraries were prepared by immunoSEQ multiplex PCR; TCRdb keeps only in-frame clonotypes and omits some of them. The sample holds about 100,000 clones; about 86% are singletons and the top ten take roughly 3%. What was sequenced was PBMCs or T cells enriched from blood (not recorded which). These receptors all stem from a woman aged 45-65 years who had recovered from COVID-19. The CDR3 runs from the conserved cysteine through the conserved F or W. A D gene is named only where the DNA matches it firmly. The size of a clone is reported for some rows only, either as once, few or many, or as a class for expanded clones.

clone_size: NA
v_call: TRBV5-4
j_call: TRBJ2-5
d_call: NA
cdr3_aa: CASSLAGTQQETQYF
cdr3_nt: TGTGCCAGCAGCTTGGCGGGGACACAACAAGAGACCCAGTACTTC

clone_size: NA
v_call: TRBV18
j_call: TRBJ2-1
d_call: NA
cdr3_aa: CASSLYATGLSYNEQFF
cdr3_nt: TGTGCCAGCTCACTCTACGCAACAGGCCTCTCCTACAATGAGCAGTTCTTC

clone_size: few
v_call: TRBV4-1
j_call: TRBJ2-1
d_call: TRBD2
cdr3_aa: CASRGLAGANEQFF
cdr3_nt: TGCGCCAGCAGGGGACTAGCGGGAGCGAATGAGCAGTTCTTC

clone_size: once
v_call: TRBV28
j_call: TRBJ2-7
d_call: NA
cdr3_aa: CASSLGSSYEQYF
cdr3_nt: TGTGCCAGCAGTTTGGGGAGCTCCTACGAGCAGTACTTC

clone_size: once
v_call: TRBV28
j_call: TRBJ2-7
d_call: TRBD1
cdr3_aa: CASSSRDRANEQYF
cdr3_nt: TGTGCCAGCAGTTCCCGGGACAGGGCCAACGAGCAGTACTTC

clone_size: NA
v_call: TRBV18
j_call: TRBJ1-2
d_call: NA
cdr3_aa: CASSPTGTNNYGYTF
cdr3_nt: TGTGCCAGCTCACCCACCGGGACAAATAACTATGGCTACACCTTC

clone_size: NA
v_call: TRBV4-1
j_call: TRBJ2-3
d_call: NA
cdr3_aa: CASSLGGGGRDTQYF
cdr3_nt: TGCGCCAGCAGCCTTGGTGGAGGAGGCCGCGATACGCAGTATTTT

clone_size: NA
v_call: TRBV7-9
j_call: TRBJ2-3
d_call: NA
cdr3_aa: CASSAQGTDTQYF
cdr3_nt: TGTGCCAGCAGCGCCCAGGGAACAGATACGCAGTATTTT

clone_size: NA
v_call: TRBV5-1
j_call: TRBJ1-2
d_call: NA
cdr3_aa: CASSPGWTFQKDGYTF
cdr3_nt: TGCGCCAGCAGCCCGGGGTGGACCTTTCAAAAAGATGGCTACACCTTC

clone_size: NA
v_call: TRBV28
j_call: TRBJ1-2
d_call: TRBD1
cdr3_aa: CASSFGTASCTF
cdr3_nt: TGTGCCAGCAGTTTTGGGACAGCATCCTGCACCTTC

clone_size: NA
v_call: TRBV7-8
j_call: TRBJ2-3
d_call: TRBD1
cdr3_aa: CASSKQGPAGDTQYF
cdr3_nt: TGTGCCAGCAGCAAACAGGGGCCTGCCGGAGATACGCAGTATTTT

clone_size: NA
v_call: TRBV28
j_call: TRBJ2-5
d_call: TRBD2
cdr3_aa: CASSLAGTSWGETQYF
cdr3_nt: TGTGCCAGCAGTTTGGCGGGGACTAGCTGGGGCGAGACCCAGTACTTC

clone_size: NA
v_call: TRBV5-8
j_call: TRBJ2-5
d_call: TRBD2
cdr3_aa: CASRNSGGGSETQYF
cdr3_nt: TGTGCCAGCAGGAATAGCGGGGGGGGCTCAGAGACCCAGTACTTC

clone_size: NA
v_call: TRBV3-1/TRBV3-2
j_call: TRBJ1-2
d_call: NA
cdr3_aa: CASSQGVLGGYTF
cdr3_nt: TGTGCCAGCAGCCAGGGAGTACTTGGGGGCTACACCTTC

clone_size: NA
v_call: TRBV19
j_call: TRBJ2-2
d_call: NA
cdr3_aa: CASSIDGRRNTGELFF
cdr3_nt: TGTGCCAGTAGTATAGATGGCAGGCGAAACACCGGGGAGCTGTTTTTT

clone_size: NA
v_call: TRBV7-8
j_call: TRBJ2-7
d_call: TRBD1
cdr3_aa: CASSRNRGNEQYF
cdr3_nt: TGTGCCAGCAGCCGGAACAGGGGTAACGAGCAGTACTTC

clone_size: NA
v_call: TRBV12-3/TRBV12-4
j_call: TRBJ2-7
d_call: NA
cdr3_aa: CASSGTREQYF
cdr3_nt: TGTGCCAGCAGCGGCACTAGGGAGCAGTACTTC